These T cell receptor beta chains were read from a single sample in a study of blood T cell repertoires in COVID-19. Produced via immunoSEQ multiplex PCR; TCRdb's table is partial and in-frame only. The data contain 180,000 or so clones, roughly 86% of them singletons. Source material: peripheral blood. These receptors all stem from a woman aged 25 to 39 with active or convalescent COVID-19. The CDR3 runs from the conserved cysteine through the conserved F or W. The D gene is left open where the match is weak. Part of the rows lack a size; the others show once, few, many or a class for expanded clones.

CDR3 DNA: TGTGCCAGCTCACCACAAATCCGGACAGATGATGGCTACACCTTC; CDR3 protein: CASSPQIRTDDGYTF; V gene: TRBV18; J gene: TRBJ1-2; D gene: .; clone size: .
CDR3 DNA: TGTGCCAGCAGTTCGCACAGGGGGGATACGCAGTATTTT; CDR3 protein: CASSSHRGDTQYF; V gene: TRBV12-3/TRBV12-4; J gene: TRBJ2-3; D gene: TRBD1; clone size: .
CDR3 DNA: TGTGCCAGCAGCTTAGTCATGTACCAAGAGACCCAGTACTTC; CDR3 protein: CASSLVMYQETQYF; V gene: TRBV7-8; J gene: TRBJ2-5; D gene: .; clone size: .
CDR3 DNA: TGTGCCAGCAGTGACCAATTTTTGGGACAGGGGGCTCGGGAAAAACTGTTTTTT; CDR3 protein: CASSDQFLGQGAREKLFF; V gene: TRBV25-1; J gene: TRBJ1-4; D gene: TRBD1; clone size: .
CDR3 DNA: TGTGCTAGTGGTCGGGGGAGCGAGCAGTACTTC; CDR3 protein: CASGRGSEQYF; V gene: TRBV12-5; J gene: TRBJ2-7; D gene: .; clone size: .
CDR3 DNA: TGTGCCAGCAGTGACAGGACAGGGGGCACTGAAGCTTTCTTT; CDR3 protein: CASSDRTGGTEAFF; V gene: TRBV2; J gene: TRBJ1-1; D gene: TRBD1; clone size: .
CDR3 DNA: TGTGCCAGCAGCCACCCTAGTTTGAATGAGCAGTTCTTC; CDR3 protein: CASSHPSLNEQFF; V gene: TRBV14; J gene: TRBJ2-1; D gene: .; clone size: .
CDR3 DNA: TGTGCCAGCAGTTACGGGGGGGCGATTAATTCACCCCTCCACTTT; CDR3 protein: CASSYGGAINSPLHF; V gene: TRBV6-5; J gene: TRBJ1-6; D gene: .; clone size: .
CDR3 DNA: TGTGCCAGCAGTTACTCGAGGGGGGACAGGACAGATACGCAGTATTTT; CDR3 protein: CASSYSRGDRTDTQYF; V gene: TRBV6-5; J gene: TRBJ2-3; D gene: TRBD1; clone size: .
CDR3 DNA: TGTGCCAGTAAGGACAGGGAATCCTACGAGCAGTACTTC; CDR3 protein: CASKDRESYEQYF; V gene: TRBV19; J gene: TRBJ2-7; D gene: TRBD1; clone size: .
CDR3 DNA: TGTGCCAGCAGCGGACAGGGGGCTGGTGAGCAGTACTTC; CDR3 protein: CASSGQGAGEQYF; V gene: TRBV6-5; J gene: TRBJ2-7; D gene: TRBD1; clone size: .
CDR3 DNA: TGTGCCAGCAGCTTAGCTACTCGCCGAGCCGGGGAGCTGTTTTTT; CDR3 protein: CASSLATRRAGELFF; V gene: TRBV7-6; J gene: TRBJ2-2; D gene: .; clone size: .
CDR3 DNA: TGTGCCAGTGCCACCAGGGGAAACGAGGGCTACACCTTC; CDR3 protein: CASATRGNEGYTF; V gene: TRBV6-5; J gene: TRBJ1-2; D gene: .; clone size: few
CDR3 DNA: TGCGCCAGCAGTGAGTCCCCAGGGTTCGATCAGCCCCAGCATTTT; CDR3 protein: CASSESPGFDQPQHF; V gene: TRBV10-2; J gene: TRBJ1-5; D gene: .; clone size: .
CDR3 DNA: TGTGCCAGCAGCTTAGAATCCTTCGGGGTGATAGAGGAAAAACTGTTTTTT; CDR3 protein: CASSLESFGVIEEKLFF; V gene: TRBV7-6; J gene: TRBJ1-4; D gene: .; clone size: .
CDR3 DNA: TGTGCCAGCAGCCAAGACTCCACAGGGGTCGGGTCGGCCCAGCATTTT; CDR3 protein: CASSQDSTGVGSAQHF; V gene: TRBV3-1/TRBV3-2; J gene: TRBJ1-5; D gene: TRBD1; clone size: once
CDR3 DNA: TGCGCCAGCAGCCGTAGCGGGAGGGCCGATGAGCAGTTCTTC; CDR3 protein: CASSRSGRADEQFF; V gene: TRBV5-1; J gene: TRBJ2-1; D gene: TRBD2; clone size: .
CDR3 DNA: TGTGCCAGCAGCCTCGGGACACGGGGAAGGGACGAGCAGTACTTC; CDR3 protein: CASSLGTRGRDEQYF; V gene: TRBV5-4; J gene: TRBJ2-7; D gene: .; clone size: .